This T cell receptor (beta chain) was obtained from a study of CD8+CD57+ T cells in acquired aplastic anemia. Whole-study context: Sorted CD4+ and CD8+ cell DNA averaged roughly 3 ug.

Genomic DNA, the template, was used for profiling of the TCR beta VDJ and CDR3. TCRdb ran MiXCR on the reads and lists one entry per CDR3 protein. The sample includes around 230,000 distinct CDR3 sequences, approximately 60% of them seen just once. The CDR3 is 12 residues long. Per germline, CDR1 SGHAT and CDR2 FQNNGV. Between the trimmed V and J ends, which lost 2 bases and 6 bases, there was a span of 7 bases. This TCR was recovered from a human donor in good health. V gene TRBV11-2 combines with J gene TRBJ1-1; unclear D gene. The sample was sorted CD4+, CD8+, or CD8+CD57+ T cells (not recorded which) from PBMCs. DNA for the CDR3: TGTGCCAGCAGCTTACGCCGCCCTGAAGCTTTCTTT. It encodes CASSLRRPEAFF.